Below are 20 T cell receptor beta chains sequenced from a single sample in a study of tumor-infiltrating lymphocytes in primary liver carcinoma. Both blood RNA, taken from unsorted whole blood, and germline DNA were extracted. Starting from 500 ng of total RNA, TCR beta cDNA was produced with a primer in the constant region. Libraries for TCR beta were built through three nested multiplex PCR rounds, which together made up a slightly modified ARM-PCR procedure. The first two PCR rounds, nine to ten cycles each, used TRBV1-TRBV30 forward primers and a C-beta reverse primer. From the multiplex PCR reads, TCRdb called clonotypes with MiXCR, one entry per CDR3 protein. Here the sample spans 310,000 or so distinct CDR3 sequences, about 65% being singletons. The sequenced sample was peripheral blood. Receptors originate from a man aged 40-55 years with primary liver carcinoma and hepatitis B virus infection.

Remarks on this clonotype: The germline gene is not matched at one end of the junction; a read error may be the cause. J is TRBJ2-2 and V is TRBV5-1; possibly TRBD2 for D (5 bases). Germline V CDR1 and CDR2: SGHRS, YFSETQ. The CDR3 has 13 residues. The CDR3 DNA reads TGCGCCAGCAGCTTGGGTAGCACCGGGGAGCTGTATTTT. Its translation is CASSLGSTGELYF.

In its sample, this clonotype was seen many times. The chain links TRBV11-2 to TRBJ2-3; no reliable D call. The CDR3 totals 14 residues. Trimming removed 1 base at V and 6 bases at J, with 11 bases between. Germline V lookup: CDR1 SGHAT, CDR2 FQNNGV. The CDR3 sequence is CASSLVSWADTQYF. In DNA, the CDR3 is TGTGCCAGCAGCTTAGTTAGCTGGGCGGATACGCAGTATTTT.

Comments on this clonotype: Since no conserved phenylalanine or tryptophan closes the CDR3, a read error is the likely cause. The chain links TRBV11-2 to TRBJ2-3; TRBD2 matches 8 bases. In germline, CDR1 is SGHAT, CDR2 FQNNGV. The CDR3 is 15 residues long. CDR3 sequence reads: CASSFPAGGVDMQYS. The CDR3 nucleotides are TGTGCCAGCAGCTTTCCTGCGGGAGGAGTAGATATGCAGTATTCT.

Of note for this clonotype: A much more abundant neighbour one base away suggests this may be a read error. The chain combines TRBV6-5 with TRBJ2-7, with TRBD1 matching over 7 bases. The CDR3 is 15 amino acids. Germline CDR1 and CDR2: MNHEY and SVGAGI. J lost 5 bases, V lost 6 bases, and 13 bases had no gene match. CDR3: CASRPGTEAGHEQYF. CDR3 in DNA: TGTGCCAGCAGGCCCGGGACAGAGGCTGGGCACGAGCAGTACTTC.

The chain combines TRBV19 with TRBJ2-7; the match to TRBD2 covers 9 bases. V dropped 7 bases and J dropped 2; count of bases not matched to a gene: 12. The CDR3 runs 16 residues. Per the germline V gene, CDR1 is LNHDA and CDR2 is SQIVND (reference sequence). The CDR3 DNA reads as TGTGCCAGTATTACGCATAAGACTAGCGGAACCTACGAGCAGTACTTC. This encodes CASITHKTSGTYEQYF.

This clonotype was counted between two and nine times. A much larger clone lies a single base off, so this may be a read error. The chain joins TRBV6-5 to TRBJ2-3; no clear D. The germline V gene has CDR1 MNHEY and CDR2 SVGAGI. The CDR3 has 13 residues. The CDR3 reads CASSYGWADTRYF. For the CDR3, the DNA is TGTGCCAGCAGTTACGGTTGGGCAGATACGCGGTATTTT.

The chain joins TRBV7-9 to TRBJ2-1, with 7 bases lining up with TRBD2. Germline V gene data show CDR1 as SEHNR and CDR2 as FQNEAQ (reference sequence). The CDR3 length is 14 residues. The trim removed 5 bases at V and 5 bases at J, leaving 6 bases unmatched. This CDR3 is CASSIRDYNNEQFF. The DNA of the CDR3 is TGTGCCAGCAGCATCCGGGACTACAACAATGAGCAGTTCTTC. The entire variable domain, with the rest obtained from reference TRBV7-9 and TRBJ2-1, is as follows: DTGVSQNPRHKITKRGQNVTFRCDPISEHNRLYWYRQTLGQGPEFLTYFQNEAQLEKSRLLSDRFSAERPKGSFSTLEIQRTEQGDSAMYLCASSIRDYNNEQFFGPGTRLTVL.

Ten or more counts support this clonotype. This sequence joins TRBV12-3 or TRBV12-4 and TRBJ1-5; 7 nucleotides align to TRBD1. The trim removed 5 bases at V and 6 bases at J, leaving 7 bases unmatched. The CDR3 is 14 amino acids. CDR3 DNA sequence: TGTGCCAGCAGTCTACAGGGGAGTAGTCAGCCCCAGCATTTT. Translation: CASSLQGSSQPQHF.

This clonotype was observed many times. The chain carries TRBV6-5 and TRBJ2-7; D gene ambiguous. From germline, CDR1 is MNHEY and CDR2 SVGAGI. The V and J ends lost 5 bases and 1 base respectively, with 15 bases between them. CDR3 size: 15 residues. Here the CDR3 reads CASSRSGLGSYEQYF. For the CDR3, the DNA is TGTGCCAGCAGTCGGTCCGGGCTTGGGTCCTACGAGCAGTACTTC.

This clonotype was seen a few times. The CDR3 DNA sequence: TGTGCCAGCAGCCAAGAGGACAGGTCCTACGAGCAGTACTTC. Translation: CASSQEDRSYEQYF. This chain uses TRBV14 with TRBJ2-7, with 7 bases matching TRBD1. CDR1 and CDR2 (germline): SGHDN, FVKESK. The CDR3 totals 14 residues. Unmatched junction bases numbered 0, after V lost 0 bases and J lost 1 base.

The chain is built from TRBV6-2 or TRBV6-3 and TRBJ2-6; 8 positions agree with TRBD2. Germline CDR1 is MNHEY and CDR2 is SVGEGT. CDR3 size: 16 residues. After removal of 6 bases from V and 5 bases from J, the junction contained 9 bases not matched to a gene. The CDR3 DNA reads TGTGCCAGCAGACCCGGGATTAGCGGGAGGGCCAACGTCCTGACTTTC. Its translation is CASRPGISGRANVLTF.

Remarks on this clonotype: Germline is not matched at one junction end, which may reflect a read error. The CDR3 DNA reads as TGTGCCAGCAGCTTTAAGATTGCGACAGATGCGCAGTATTTT. It codes for CASSFKIATDAQYF. The rearrangement links TRBV7-9 to TRBJ2-3; D may be TRBD1 (5 bases). Per the germline V gene, CDR1 is SEHNR and CDR2 is FQNEAQ (reference sequence). This CDR3 has 14 residues.

The rearrangement links TRBV28 to TRBJ1-5; TRBD1 is a possible D gene (5 bases). This CDR3 has 15 amino acids. CDR1 and CDR2 (germline): MDHEN, SYDVKM. The germline V and J ends were trimmed by 6 bases and 5 bases, with 17 bases remaining between them. The CDR3 DNA is TGTGCCAGCAGAGCATGGGACGAAGGAGATCAGCCCCAGCATTTT. It encodes CASRAWDEGDQPQHF.

This chain uses TRBV4-2 with TRBJ2-1; tentatively, D is TRBD1 or TRBD2 (5 bases each). Trimming shortened V by 5 bases and J by 0 bases, and 5 bases separated the two germline ends. The CDR3 has 13 amino acids. The germline V gene encodes CDR1 LGHNA and CDR2 YNFKEQ. The CDR3 loop is CASSGGSYNEQFF. The CDR3 coding sequence is TGTGCCAGCAGCGGGGGCTCCTACAATGAGCAGTTCTTC.

The chain uses TRBV11-2 and TRBJ2-7; D not resolved. V shed 7 bases and J shed 4 bases, with 23 bases lying between them. This CDR3 has 16 residues. Germline-derived CDR1 and CDR2 are SGHAT and FQNNGV. The CDR3 DNA follows: TGTGCCAGCAACCCGCATAGGGCCGACCTCTCATACGAGCAGTACTTC. Residues: CASNPHRADLSYEQYF.

Concerning this clonotype itself: Relative to the germline gene, one junction end is altered; a read error may explain this. The chain recombines TRBV11-1 with TRBJ2-3; TRBD2 agrees at 7 bases. Germline lookup yields CDR1 SGHAT and CDR2 FQDESV (reference sequence). This CDR3 has 15 residues. CDR3: CASSLKWEGLNTQYF. CDR3 bases: TGTGCCAGCAGCTTAAAGTGGGAGGGCTTAAATACGCAATATTTT.

This clonotype was detected a few times. A read error may produce the germline difference seen at one junction end. CDR3 sequence (DNA): TGTGCCGGCAGTTATGGGTCGAACTATGGCTACACCTTC. It codes for CAGSYGSNYGYTF. The genes are TRBV6-6 and TRBJ1-2; D ambiguous. There are 13 residues in the CDR3. Germline V lookup: CDR1 MNHNY, CDR2 SVGAGI (reference sequence).

The table lists this clonotype with a few counts. The rearrangement links TRBV12-3 or TRBV12-4 to TRBJ2-1, with D possibly being TRBD2 (6 bases). The CDR3 totals 12 residues. V was shortened by 1 base and J by 14 bases, with 12 bases between the two germline ends. The CDR3 is CASSLVTSIKFF. Written as DNA, the CDR3 is TGTGCCAGCAGTTTAGTAACTAGCATAAAGTTCTTC.

The table lists this clonotype with a few counts. This sequence joins TRBV4-2 and TRBJ1-3; D gene unclear. V lost 3 bases and J 3 bases, leaving 12 bases between the germline ends. Germline loops: CDR1 LGHNA, CDR2 YNFKEQ. This CDR3 spans 15 amino acids. CDR3 residues: CASSQFDVGGNTIYF. The CDR3 nucleotides are TGTGCCAGCAGCCAGTTCGATGTTGGTGGAAACACCATATATTTT.

Remarks on this clonotype: A much larger clone differs from this one at a single base, so this may be a read error. V is TRBV29-1 and J is TRBJ2-1, with D uncertain. With 3 bases removed from V and 12 bases from J, the gap between germline ends came to 9 bases. This CDR3 contains 10 residues. Germline CDR1 and CDR2: SQVTM and ANQGSEA. CDR3 nucleotide sequence: TGCAGCGTTGATTATCCCGGGCAGTTCTTC. Translation: CSVDYPGQFF.